The rows below give T cell receptor beta chains drawn from one sample of a study of blood T cell repertoires in COVID-19. Measured with immunoSEQ multiplex PCR; TCRdb has only the in-frame clones, and not every one. The table shows under 300,000 clones, with approximately 90% occurring only once. Sequences were obtained from peripheral blood. These receptor sequences come from a woman aged 40 to 50 who had recovered from COVID-19. Each CDR3 is given with its conserved first and last residue.

v_gene: TRBV3-1/TRBV3-2
CDR3aa: CASSWRTSGTYEQYF

v_gene: TRBV5-8
CDR3aa: CASSPRRPGGATNEKLFF

v_gene: TRBV6-5
CDR3aa: CASSGDFTPGELFF

v_gene: TRBV3-1/TRBV3-2
CDR3aa: CASSQRLAVPPYEQYF

v_gene: TRBV27
CDR3aa: CASSSASSGLPYNEQFF

v_gene: TRBV6-5
CDR3aa: CASRRTGNSYEQYF

v_gene: TRBV14
CDR3aa: CASSPTGTTSYNEQFF

v_gene: TRBV15
CDR3aa: CATRAGRARGEPQHF

v_gene: TRBV9
CDR3aa: CASSVGGATEAFF

v_gene: TRBV11-3
CDR3aa: CASRRGYTEAFF

v_gene: TRBV15
CDR3aa: CATRDTGGDTQYF

v_gene: TRBV18
CDR3aa: CASSPRGASTEAFF

v_gene: TRBV30
CDR3aa: CAWARYHEQYF

v_gene: TRBV6-2/TRBV6-3
CDR3aa: CASSRSGSGDTQYF

v_gene: TRBV5-1
CDR3aa: CASSLEGGGANQPQHF

v_gene: TRBV11-3
CDR3aa: CASSLRGNTEAFF

v_gene: TRBV5-1
CDR3aa: CASSLAGGRPSVEQYF

v_gene: TRBV4-1
CDR3aa: CASSQPGLAGGRETQYF

v_gene: TRBV27
CDR3aa: CASRAYNSPLHF

v_gene: TRBV18
CDR3aa: CASSLQGNGNQPQHF

v_gene: TRBV9
CDR3aa: CASSANPSADTQYF

v_gene: TRBV9
CDR3aa: CASSGASGNTIYF

v_gene: TRBV9
CDR3aa: CASGQGTGNEKLFF

v_gene: TRBV19
CDR3aa: CASSPQTGMGDTQYF

v_gene: TRBV24-1
CDR3aa: CATSDTRGGTGELFF

v_gene: TRBV30
CDR3aa: CAWSVGEGYEQFF

v_gene: TRBV24-1
CDR3aa: CATSDAGTGVGYTF

v_gene: TRBV2
CDR3aa: CASSQGDEQFF

v_gene: TRBV30
CDR3aa: CAWSSYSPLHF

v_gene: TRBV27
CDR3aa: CASSSSGQLRTEAFF

v_gene: TRBV5-4
CDR3aa: CASSPRSGGGSTF

v_gene: TRBV30
CDR3aa: CAWGTGGYGYTF

v_gene: TRBV20-1
CDR3aa: CSASRTSGIGDTQYF

v_gene: TRBV6-5
CDR3aa: CASSLDRVRTEAFF

v_gene: TRBV3-1/TRBV3-2
CDR3aa: CASSHGGSPTEAFF

v_gene: TRBV4-2
CDR3aa: CASSLEGGLANNGEQFF

v_gene: TRBV7-2
CDR3aa: CASSLAPPLAANTGELFF

v_gene: TRBV6-5
CDR3aa: CASRPGGDQETQYF

v_gene: TRBV4-2
CDR3aa: CASSLGGGETQYF

v_gene: TRBV11-2
CDR3aa: CASSPPPGLAGGPSYEQYF

v_gene: TRBV7-9
CDR3aa: CASSAGTGGSTDTQYF

v_gene: TRBV4-2
CDR3aa: CASSQVAGGGGSTDTQYF

v_gene: TRBV7-9
CDR3aa: CASSTPGLAGWGTQYF

v_gene: TRBV7-2
CDR3aa: CASSLWVVAAASYEQYF

v_gene: TRBV9
CDR3aa: CASSVGSGGWTEAFF

v_gene: TRBV5-5
CDR3aa: CASSREVGGEFF

v_gene: TRBV3-1/TRBV3-2
CDR3aa: CASSPGLAGSSTDTQYF

v_gene: TRBV28
CDR3aa: CASSSRYTSHSGANVLTF

v_gene: TRBV6-5
CDR3aa: CASSRDSQKGKLFF

v_gene: TRBV4-1
CDR3aa: CASRPGTENQPQHF

v_gene: TRBV3-1/TRBV3-2
CDR3aa: CASSQWNRALWAFF

v_gene: TRBV2
CDR3aa: CASSGGGSSGANVLTF

v_gene: TRBV5-1
CDR3aa: CASSLASGVSEKLFF

v_gene: TRBV20-1
CDR3aa: CSARRGREQYF

v_gene: TRBV7-8
CDR3aa: CASSSRALGANVLTF

v_gene: TRBV23-1
CDR3aa: CASSQGGYPLPLPQETQYF

v_gene: TRBV5-1
CDR3aa: CASSPTGPSSYEQYF